The 32 T cell receptor beta chains reported below all come from one sample, sequenced in a study of blood T cell repertoires in COVID-19. Some clones are missing from TCRdb's copy, which holds only in-frame ones; the method was immunoSEQ multiplex PCR. This table holds about 120,000 clones, roughly 86% found once. Material: peripheral blood. These TCRs come from a woman between 65 and 79 years old with COVID-19, enrolled during active disease.

J is TRBJ2-3 and V is TRBV2; TRBD2 agrees at 10 bases. In germline, CDR1 is SNHLY, CDR2 FYNNEI. This CDR3 spans 14 amino acids. Trimming took 7 bases from V and 6 from J; bases not matched to a gene: 7. The CDR3, as DNA: TGTGCCAGCATTAGTAGCGGGGGGAGGGATACGCAGTATTTT. Its translation is CASISSGGRDTQYF. The full variable domain, with the rest looked up from reference TRBV2 and TRBJ2-3, is EPEVTQTPSHQVTQMGQEVILRCVPISNHLYFYWYRQILGQKVEFLVSFYNNEISEKSEIFDDQFSVERPDGSNFTLKIRSTKLEDSAMYFCASISSGGRDTQYFGPGTRLTVL.

The V gene is TRBV29-1, the J gene TRBJ2-5; D is uncertain. Germline CDR1 reads SQVTM; CDR2 reads ANQGSEA. The CDR3 runs to 11 residues. Trimming took 5 bases from V and 4 from J, leaving 8 bases between them. In nucleotides, the CDR3 is TGCAGCGTTCTGGCCATAGAGACCCAGTACTTC. Its protein product is CSVLAIETQYF.

The CDR3, as DNA: TGTGCCAGCAGCCGCTCCAGGGCGAATCAGCCCCAGCATTTT. This sequence encodes CASSRSRANQPQHF. This chain connects TRBV6-5 to TRBJ1-5; weak D call: TRBD1 (5 bases). The germline gives CDR1 MNHEY, CDR2 SVGAGI. Trimming shortened V by 6 bases and J by 4 bases, and 13 bases separated the two germline ends. The CDR3 is 14 amino acids.

V and J are TRBV19 and TRBJ1-1, with D perhaps matching TRBD1 (6 bases). Germline V gene lookup returns CDR1 LNHDA and CDR2 SQIVND (reference sequence). Between the trimmed V and J ends, which lost 2 bases and 1 base, there was a span of 8 bases. The CDR3 length is 14 residues. Here the CDR3 reads CASSIWGPNTEAFF. The CDR3 coding sequence is TGTGCCAGTAGTATATGGGGGCCGAACACTGAAGCTTTCTTT. Full variable domain (rest looked up from reference TRBV19 and TRBJ1-1): DGGITQSPKYLFRKEGQNVTLSCEQNLNHDAMYWYRQDPGQGLRLIYYSQIVNDFQKGDIAEGYSVSREKKESFPLTVTSAQKNPTAFYLCASSIWGPNTEAFFGQGTRLTVV.

The rearrangement joins TRBV5-1 to TRBJ1-2; 7 bases fit TRBD1. Trimming at V came to 2 bases and at J to 8 bases, leaving 9 bases not matched to a gene. Looked up from germline, CDR1 is SGHRS and CDR2 is YFSETQ. This CDR3 region has 14 residues. The chain's CDR3 is CASSLTRQGPGYTF. In DNA, the CDR3 is TGCGCCAGCAGCTTAACTAGACAGGGCCCGGGCTACACCTTC.

This chain links TRBV11-2 with TRBJ2-3; a possible D gene is TRBD1 (6 bases). The CDR3 totals 12 residues. Trimming cost V 5 bases and J 5 bases, with 8 bases left between them. Germline CDR1 reads SGHAT; CDR2 reads FQNNGV. Here the CDR3 DNA reads TGTGCCAGCAGCGCCAGGGGAGATACGCAGTATTTT. This codes for CASSARGDTQYF.

The chain uses TRBV6-5 and TRBJ2-1, with a tentative D call TRBD1 (8 bases). This CDR3 is built from 13 residues. V lost 10 bases, J lost 7 bases, and 17 bases lay in between. Germline V lookup: CDR1 MNHEY, CDR2 SVGAGI. The CDR3 sequence is CATTGGAGNEQFF. The DNA for the CDR3 is TGTGCCACCACAGGGGGGGCGGGGAATGAGCAGTTCTTC.

The V call is TRBV27, the J call TRBJ1-5; D is unclear. Trimming shortened V by 2 bases and J by 4 bases, and 6 bases separated the two germline ends. Germline V gives CDR1 MNHEY, CDR2 SMNVEV (reference sequence). The CDR3 length is 13 residues. This CDR3 is CASSLNRNQPQHF. The CDR3 DNA reads as TGTGCCAGCAGTTTAAACAGAAATCAGCCCCAGCATTTT.

The chain carries TRBV9 and TRBJ1-5, with D tentatively TRBD1 (5 bases). Germline-derived CDR1 and CDR2 are SGDLS and YYNGEE. Trimming left V 3 bases short and J 2 bases short, with 9 bases between. This CDR3 comprises 14 residues. The CDR3 bases are TGTGCCAGCAGCGCAGGGTTGGGCAATCAGCCCCAGCATTTT. It codes for CASSAGLGNQPQHF.

The chain couples TRBV13 to TRBJ1-6; TRBD1 might be the D (5 bases). This CDR3 is 16 amino acids long. Germline loops: CDR1 PRHDT, CDR2 FYEKMQ (reference sequence). V was shortened by 2 bases and J by 3 bases, with 11 bases between the two germline ends. The CDR3 protein is CASSLTAGNYNSPLHF. The CDR3 DNA is TGTGCCAGCAGCTTAACGGCAGGGAACTATAATTCACCCCTCCACTTT.

This clone was seen once. The same CDR3 arises from other DNA sequences in this sample as well. The chain has TRBV7-9 and TRBJ1-6; the match to TRBD1 covers 7 bases. Per germline, CDR1 SEHNR and CDR2 FQNEAQ (reference sequence). The CDR3 covers 14 residues. V shed 4 bases, J shed 7 bases, and the junction held 4 bases outside the gene matches. CDR3 loop: CASSSGTENSPLHF. CDR3 coding DNA: TGTGCCAGCAGCTCCGGGACAGAGAATTCACCCCTCCACTTT.

The rearrangement joins TRBV18 to TRBJ1-2; 7 bases align to TRBD1. The length of the CDR3 is 16 residues. The V and J ends lost 3 bases and 0 bases, in that order; junction bases with no gene match: 7. Germline V gene data show CDR1 as KGHSH and CDR2 as LQKENI. The CDR3 nucleotides are TGTGCCAGCTCACCTGAGGGGGCCAAGACTAACTATGGCTACACCTTC. Translation: CASSPEGAKTNYGYTF. The variable domain in full, completed from reference TRBV18 and TRBJ1-2, reads NAGVMQNPRHLVRRRGQEARLRCSPMKGHSHVYWYRQLPEEGLKFMVYLQKENIIDESGMPKERFSAEFPKEGPSILRIQQVVRGDSAAYFCASSPEGAKTNYGYTFGSGTRLTVV.

The V gene is TRBV28, the J gene TRBJ1-2, with 7 bases matching TRBD1. Germline CDR1 and CDR2: MDHEN and SYDVKM. V was clipped by 5 bases and J by 4 bases; unmatched bases: 7. CDR3 length: 14 amino acids. The chain's CDR3 is CASSRQGWFYGYTF. The CDR3 DNA reads TGTGCCAGCAGTAGACAGGGATGGTTCTATGGCTACACCTTC.

The chain recombines TRBV6-5 with TRBJ1-4; no firm D call. The CDR3 sequence is 12 residues long. Germline-derived CDR1 and CDR2 are MNHEY and SVGAGI. The germline V and J ends were trimmed by 7 bases and 5 bases, with 8 bases remaining between them. The CDR3 reads CASKWQNEKLFF. CDR3 in DNA: TGTGCCAGCAAGTGGCAGAATGAAAAACTGTTTTTT.

V usage is TRBV29-1 and J usage is TRBJ2-6; D remains ambiguous. The ends were cut back, 6 bases at V and 1 base at J, with 7 bases in the middle. CDR1 is SQVTM and CDR2 is ANQGSEA in the germline V gene. The CDR3 spans 13 residues. This CDR3 is CSVAFSGANVLTF. CDR3 coding DNA: TGCAGCGTGGCCTTTTCTGGGGCCAACGTCCTGACTTTC.

The chain is built from TRBV28 and TRBJ1-4; maybe TRBD1 (5 bases). CDR1 is MDHEN and CDR2 is SYDVKM in the germline V gene. Trimming removed 3 bases from V and 6 bases from J, with 20 bases in between. The CDR3 length is 17 residues. As DNA, the CDR3 is TGTGCCAGCAGTTTCACATCACCGCAGGGAGGGTATGAAAAACTGTTTTTT. This codes for CASSFTSPQGGYEKLFF.

This chain uses TRBV7-5 with TRBJ2-1; the table's D call TRBD1 went unverified against the DNA. TRBV7-5 is an annotated pseudogene. The CDR3 totals 16 residues. CDR3 nucleotide sequence: TGTGTCAGAAGCTTATTATCCAGGGGGACCTACAATGAGCAGTTCTTC. It codes for CVRSLLSRGTYNEQFF.

The chain carries TRBV6-5 and TRBJ2-2, with TRBD1 as a possible D gene (5 bases). V was trimmed by 6 bases and J by 6 bases, leaving 14 bases between them. CDR1 is MNHEY and CDR2 is SVGAGI in the germline V gene. This CDR3 spans 14 amino acids. The CDR3 nucleotides are TGTGCCAGCAGCCCCAACGAACAGGCCGGGGAGCTGTTTTTT. It yields the protein CASSPNEQAGELFF.

This rearrangement joins TRBV5-5 to TRBJ1-3; tentative D call: TRBD1 (6 bases). V shed 3 bases and J shed 5 bases, with 15 bases lying between them. Germline V gene sequence: CDR1 SGHKS, CDR2 YYEKEE (reference sequence). This CDR3 is built from 15 residues. This CDR3 is CASSSLQGNRNTIYF. CDR3 in DNA: TGTGCCAGCAGCTCACTACAGGGAAACAGAAACACCATATATTTT.

V is TRBV3-1 (or the pseudogene TRBV3-2) and J is TRBJ1-5; 9 bases align to TRBD1. The CDR3 contains 17 residues. Germline CDR1 is LGHDT and CDR2 is YNNKEL (reference sequence). V trimming: 5 bases; J trimming: 1 base; junction bases outside the gene matches: 9. The CDR3 reads CASSSSPTGGSNQPQHF. CDR3 nucleotide sequence: TGTGCCAGCAGCTCTTCCCCAACAGGGGGCAGCAATCAGCCCCAGCATTTT.

The J gene is TRBJ1-5, the V gene TRBV15; TRBD1 matches 7 bases. The J segment lost 2 bases and the V segment lost 3 bases, leaving 7 bases of the junction unmatched. Germline V gene data show CDR1 as LNHNV and CDR2 as YYDKDF (reference sequence). The CDR3 spans 16 residues. The CDR3 nucleotides read TGTGCCACCAGCAGGTCGGGACAGTCAGGCAATCAGCCCCAGCATTTT. It translates to CATSRSGQSGNQPQHF.

The chain combines TRBV5-1 with TRBJ1-1; 7 bases are a match to TRBD1. The V segment lost 4 bases and the J segment 2 bases; nucleotides outside the gene matches: 5. The CDR3 spans 14 residues. Germline V gene lookup returns CDR1 SGHRS and CDR2 YFSETQ. CDR3 in amino acids: CASSVTGTNTEAFF. The CDR3 region has the DNA TGCGCCAGCAGCGTGACAGGGACAAACACTGAAGCTTTCTTT.

The J gene is TRBJ1-1, the V gene TRBV23-1, with D tentatively TRBD1 (5 bases). TRBV23-1 is flagged as an ORF with uncertain function. Deletions cut 1 base from V and 2 bases from J, with 14 bases between. The CDR3 extends over 16 amino acids. CDR3 protein: CASSQWGWTPNTEAFF. For the CDR3, the DNA is TGCGCCAGCAGTCAATGGGGCTGGACACCAAACACTGAAGCTTTCTTT.

The chain uses TRBV11-2 and TRBJ2-5, with 7 bases matching TRBD1. V gave up 1 base and J gave up 5 bases; unmatched junction bases: 10. CDR3 length equals 16 residues. Germline CDR1 SGHAT, CDR2 FQNNGV. The CDR3 here is CASSLGPGGTSETQYF. The CDR3 DNA sequence: TGTGCCAGCAGCTTAGGTCCAGGGGGAACGAGTGAGACCCAGTACTTC.

The chain employs TRBV6-5 and TRBJ1-6; TRBD1 is a possible D gene (5 bases). This CDR3 comprises 14 residues. The germline V and J ends were trimmed by 6 bases and 10 bases, with 16 bases remaining between them. The germline gives CDR1 MNHEY, CDR2 SVGAGI. CDR3 region: CASSGGVDVSPLHF. CDR3 DNA: TGTGCCAGCAGCGGGGGTGTTGATGTCTCACCCCTCCACTTT.

V and J are TRBV11-2 and TRBJ2-1; D uncertain. V lost 1 base and J lost 0, with 13 bases in between. The CDR3 sequence is 17 residues long. Per germline, CDR1 SGHAT and CDR2 FQNNGV. CDR3 sequence reads: CASSLGAFSSSYNEQFF. The CDR3 region has the DNA TGTGCCAGCAGCTTAGGTGCGTTTTCGAGCTCCTACAATGAGCAGTTCTTC.

The chain couples TRBV28 to TRBJ1-6; the match to TRBD1 covers 8 bases. Germline trimming cut 8 bases from V and 14 bases from J; bases unmatched to any gene: 14. Germline V lookup: CDR1 MDHEN, CDR2 SYDVKM. The CDR3 runs to 14 residues. The chain's CDR3 is CASRAGQGIFTLHF. The CDR3 DNA sequence: TGTGCCAGCCGGGCAGGACAGGGTATTTTTACCCTCCACTTT.

The chain recombines TRBV4-1 with TRBJ2-7, with 8 bases fitting TRBD1. V trimming: 0 bases; J trimming: 9 bases; junction bases outside the gene matches: 31. Per the germline V gene, CDR1 is MGHRA and CDR2 is YSYEKL. There are 22 residues in the CDR3. CDR3 residues: CASSQDRPDGGQAIPYGTGQYF. CDR3 nucleotides: TGCGCCAGCAGCCAAGATCGGCCAGACGGGGGACAGGCAATTCCCTACGGGACTGGGCAGTACTTC.

This clone was observed a single time. This rearrangement joins TRBV30 to TRBJ1-5, with 7 positions matching TRBD1. The CDR3 is 15 residues long. J lost 3 bases, V lost 3 bases, and 8 bases had no gene match. CDR1 is GTSNPN and CDR2 is SVGIG in the germline V gene (reference sequence). In DNA form, the CDR3 reads TGTGCCTGGAGCGTGACCACAGGGGCCAATCAGCCCCAGCATTTT. The encoded protein is CAWSVTTGANQPQHF.

The gene calls are TRBV30 and TRBJ1-5; 7 bases match TRBD1. The CDR3 is 13 amino acids. Germline V lookup: CDR1 GTSNPN, CDR2 SVGIG (reference sequence). J was trimmed by 4 bases and V by 2 bases; bases with no gene match: 2. CDR3 DNA sequence: TGTGCCTGGAGTTTACAGGGGAATCAGCCCCAGCATTTT. As protein: CAWSLQGNQPQHF.

The rearrangement links TRBV6-6 to TRBJ2-3, with TRBD2 matching over 11 bases. This CDR3 has 15 residues. The V gene end was trimmed by 9 bases and the J gene end by 2 bases; junction bases not matched to a gene: 7. Germline assignment: CDR1 MNHNY and CDR2 SVGAGI (reference sequence). The CDR3: CASGRLAGITDTQYF. The CDR3 nucleotides read TGTGCCAGTGGTCGACTAGCGGGGATCACAGATACGCAGTATTTT.

The CDR3 sequence: CASSEGSYGYTF. The CDR3 DNA follows: TGTGCCAGCAGTGAAGGCAGTTATGGCTACACCTTC. This rearrangement joins TRBV6-1 to TRBJ1-2; D is uncertain. Germline V gene data show CDR1 as MNHNS and CDR2 as SASEGT. V lost 1 base to trimming and J lost 5 bases, with 5 bases between them. This CDR3 contains 12 residues.